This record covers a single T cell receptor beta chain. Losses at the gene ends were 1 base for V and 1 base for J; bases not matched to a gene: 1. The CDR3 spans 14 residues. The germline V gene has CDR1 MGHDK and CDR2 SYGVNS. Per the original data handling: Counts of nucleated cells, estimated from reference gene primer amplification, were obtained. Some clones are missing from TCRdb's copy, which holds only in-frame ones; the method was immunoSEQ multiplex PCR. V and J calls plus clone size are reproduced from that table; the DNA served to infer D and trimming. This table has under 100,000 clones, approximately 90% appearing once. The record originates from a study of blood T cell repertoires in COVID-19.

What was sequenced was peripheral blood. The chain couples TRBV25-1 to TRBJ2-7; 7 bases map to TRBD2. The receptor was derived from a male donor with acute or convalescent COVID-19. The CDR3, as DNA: TGTGCCAGCAGTGAATCCGGGGGGTCCTACGAGCAGTACTTC. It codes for CASSESGGSYEQYF.